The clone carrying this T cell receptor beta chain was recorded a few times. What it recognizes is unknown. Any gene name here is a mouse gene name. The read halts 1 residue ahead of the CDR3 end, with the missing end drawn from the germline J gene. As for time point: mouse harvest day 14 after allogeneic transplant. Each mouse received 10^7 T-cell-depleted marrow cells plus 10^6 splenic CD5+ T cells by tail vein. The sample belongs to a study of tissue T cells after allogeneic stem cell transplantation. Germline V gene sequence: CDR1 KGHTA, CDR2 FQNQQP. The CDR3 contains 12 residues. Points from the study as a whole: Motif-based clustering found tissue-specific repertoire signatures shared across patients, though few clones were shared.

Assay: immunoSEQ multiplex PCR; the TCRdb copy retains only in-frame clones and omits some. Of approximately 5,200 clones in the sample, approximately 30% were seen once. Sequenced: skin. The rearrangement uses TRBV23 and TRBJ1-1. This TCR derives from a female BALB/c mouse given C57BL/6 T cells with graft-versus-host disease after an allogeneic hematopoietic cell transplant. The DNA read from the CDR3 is TGCTCCAGCAGTCAATCGGGCACAGAAGTCTTC. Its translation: CSSSQSGTEVF. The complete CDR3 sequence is CSSSQSGTEVFF.